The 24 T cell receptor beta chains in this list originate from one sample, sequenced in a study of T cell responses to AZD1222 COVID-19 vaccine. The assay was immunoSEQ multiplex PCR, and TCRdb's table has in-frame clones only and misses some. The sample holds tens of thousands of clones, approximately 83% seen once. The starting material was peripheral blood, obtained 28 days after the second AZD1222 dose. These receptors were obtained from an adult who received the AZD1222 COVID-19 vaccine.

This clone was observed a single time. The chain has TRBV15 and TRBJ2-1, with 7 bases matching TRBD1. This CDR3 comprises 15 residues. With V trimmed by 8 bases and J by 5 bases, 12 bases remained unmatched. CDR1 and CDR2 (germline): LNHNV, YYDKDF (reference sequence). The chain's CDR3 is CATASRDRLNNEQFF. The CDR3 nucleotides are TGTGCCACCGCCTCCCGGGACAGACTAAACAATGAGCAGTTCTTC.

The CDR3 DNA sequence: TGTGCCACCAGTGGCACGGACAGGAACCCTTCTGGGGCCAACGTCCTGACTTTC. Translation gives CATSGTDRNPSGANVLTF. V and J are TRBV24-1 and TRBJ2-6; 7 nucleotides align to TRBD1. Germline V lookup: CDR1 KGHDR, CDR2 SFDVKD. The V gene end was trimmed by 5 bases and the J gene end by 1 base; junction bases not matched to a gene: 10. This CDR3 contains 18 residues.

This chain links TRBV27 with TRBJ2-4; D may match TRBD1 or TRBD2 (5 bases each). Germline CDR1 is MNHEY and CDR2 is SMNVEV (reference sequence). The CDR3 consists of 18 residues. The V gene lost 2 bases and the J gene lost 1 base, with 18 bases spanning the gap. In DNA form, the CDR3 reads TGTGCCAGCAGTTTAGGTGGGTCGGGACGCTATGCCAAAAACATTCAGTACTTC. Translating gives CASSLGGSGRYAKNIQYF.

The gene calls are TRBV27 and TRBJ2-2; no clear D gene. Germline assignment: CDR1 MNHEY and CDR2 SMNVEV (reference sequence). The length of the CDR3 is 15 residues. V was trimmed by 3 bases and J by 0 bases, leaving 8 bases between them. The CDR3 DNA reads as TGTGCCAGCAGTTTCGAACACCCGAACACCGGGGAGCTGTTTTTT. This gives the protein CASSFEHPNTGELFF.

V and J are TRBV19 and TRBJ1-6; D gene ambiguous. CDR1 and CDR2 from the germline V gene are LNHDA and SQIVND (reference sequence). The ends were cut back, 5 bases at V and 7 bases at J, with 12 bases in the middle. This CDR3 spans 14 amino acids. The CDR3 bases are TGTGCCAGTAGTGTGAACAGAGGAAATTCACCCCTCCACTTT. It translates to CASSVNRGNSPLHF.

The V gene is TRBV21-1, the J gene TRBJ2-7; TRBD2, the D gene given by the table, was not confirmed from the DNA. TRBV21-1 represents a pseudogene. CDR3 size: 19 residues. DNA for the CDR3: TGTGCCAGCAGCAACGGGACTAGCGGGGGGCCCCCGGGCTCCTACGAGCAGTACGTC. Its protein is CASSNGTSGGPPGSYEQYV.

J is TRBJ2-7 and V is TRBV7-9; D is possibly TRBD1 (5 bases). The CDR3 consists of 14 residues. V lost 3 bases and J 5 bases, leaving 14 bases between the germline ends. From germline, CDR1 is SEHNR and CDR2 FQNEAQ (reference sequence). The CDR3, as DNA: TGTGCCAGCAGCTTCCCCCAGGGCCTTAACGAGCAGTACTTC. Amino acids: CASSFPQGLNEQYF.

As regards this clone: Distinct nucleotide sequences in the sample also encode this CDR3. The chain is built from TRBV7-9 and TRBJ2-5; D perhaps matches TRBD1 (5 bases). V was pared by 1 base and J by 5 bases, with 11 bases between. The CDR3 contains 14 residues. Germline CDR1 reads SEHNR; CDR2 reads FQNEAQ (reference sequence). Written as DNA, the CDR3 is TGTGCCAGCAGCTTAGTGGGGCGCGAGGAGACCCAGTACTTC. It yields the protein CASSLVGREETQYF.

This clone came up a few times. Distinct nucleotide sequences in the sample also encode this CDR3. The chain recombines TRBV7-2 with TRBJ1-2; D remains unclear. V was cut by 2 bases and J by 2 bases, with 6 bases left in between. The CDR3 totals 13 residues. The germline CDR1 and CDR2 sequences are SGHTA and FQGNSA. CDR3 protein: CASSLWSNYGYTF. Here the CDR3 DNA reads TGTGCCAGCAGCTTATGGTCGAACTATGGCTACACCTTC.

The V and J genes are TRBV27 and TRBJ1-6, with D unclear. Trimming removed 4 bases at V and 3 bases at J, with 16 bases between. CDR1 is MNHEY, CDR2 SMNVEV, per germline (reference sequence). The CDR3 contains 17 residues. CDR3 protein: CASSSPVGKFYNSPLHF. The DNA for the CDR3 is TGTGCCAGCAGTTCCCCCGTGGGGAAGTTCTATAATTCACCCCTCCACTTT.

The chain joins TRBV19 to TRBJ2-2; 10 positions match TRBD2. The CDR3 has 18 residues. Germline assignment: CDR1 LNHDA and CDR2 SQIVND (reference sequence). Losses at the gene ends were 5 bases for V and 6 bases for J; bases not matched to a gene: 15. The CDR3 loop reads CASSGVPGTSVVAGELFF. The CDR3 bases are TGTGCCAGTAGTGGAGTTCCCGGGACTAGCGTAGTAGCCGGGGAGCTGTTTTTT.

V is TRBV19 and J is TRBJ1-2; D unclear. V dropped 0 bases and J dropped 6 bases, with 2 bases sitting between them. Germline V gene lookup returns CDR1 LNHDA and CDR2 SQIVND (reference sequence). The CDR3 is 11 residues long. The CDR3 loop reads CASSIENGYTF. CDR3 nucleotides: TGTGCCAGTAGTATAGAGAATGGCTACACCTTC.

CDR3 nucleotides: TGTGCCAGTAGTATCGGGGGACTAGCGGGGCCCTACGAGCAGTACTTC. Its protein product is CASSIGGLAGPYEQYF. The gene calls are TRBV19 and TRBJ2-7; 13 nucleotides line up with TRBD2. Germline assignment: CDR1 LNHDA and CDR2 SQIVND (reference sequence). The CDR3 sequence is 16 residues long. V lost 3 bases to trimming and J lost 2 bases; unmatched junction nucleotides: 4. The complete variable domain, with remaining parts taken from reference TRBV19 and TRBJ2-7, reads DGGITQSPKYLFRKEGQNVTLSCEQNLNHDAMYWYRQDPGQGLRLIYYSQIVNDFQKGDIAEGYSVSREKKESFPLTVTSAQKNPTAFYLCASSIGGLAGPYEQYFGPGTRLTVT.

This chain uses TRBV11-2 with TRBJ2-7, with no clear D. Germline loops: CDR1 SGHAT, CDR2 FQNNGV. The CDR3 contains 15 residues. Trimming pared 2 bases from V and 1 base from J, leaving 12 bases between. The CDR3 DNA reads TGTGCCAGCAGCTTAACGGACGGAGCGTCCTACGAGCAGTACGTC. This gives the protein CASSLTDGASYEQYV.

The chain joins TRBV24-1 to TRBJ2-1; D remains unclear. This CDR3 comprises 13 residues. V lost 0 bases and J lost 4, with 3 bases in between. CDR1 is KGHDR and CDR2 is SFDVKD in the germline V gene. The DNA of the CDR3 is TGTGCCACCAGTGATTTGTTGTACAATGAGCAGTTCTTC. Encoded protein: CATSDLLYNEQFF.

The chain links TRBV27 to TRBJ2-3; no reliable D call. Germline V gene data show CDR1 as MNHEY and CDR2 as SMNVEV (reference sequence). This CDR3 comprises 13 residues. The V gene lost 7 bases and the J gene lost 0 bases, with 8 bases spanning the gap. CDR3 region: CASKPFSTDTQYF. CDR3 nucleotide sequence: TGTGCCAGCAAGCCATTTAGCACAGATACGCAGTATTTT.

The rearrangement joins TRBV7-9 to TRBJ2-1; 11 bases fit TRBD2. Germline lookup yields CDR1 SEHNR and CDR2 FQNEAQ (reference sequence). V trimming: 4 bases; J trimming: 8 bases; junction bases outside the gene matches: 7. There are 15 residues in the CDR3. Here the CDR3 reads CASSSTSGSWYEQFF. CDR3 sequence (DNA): TGTGCCAGCAGCTCAACTAGCGGGAGTTGGTATGAGCAGTTCTTC.

CDR3 amino acids: CASRHITRQINSPLHF. CDR3 sequence (DNA): TGTGCCAGCAGACACATTACCCGACAGATCAATTCACCCCTCCACTTT. The V call is TRBV6-6, the J call TRBJ1-6; D is possibly TRBD1 (5 bases). The CDR3 is 16 residues long. Germline V CDR1 and CDR2: MNHNY, SVGAGI (reference sequence). Trimming shortened V by 6 bases and J by 7 bases, and 19 bases separated the two germline ends.

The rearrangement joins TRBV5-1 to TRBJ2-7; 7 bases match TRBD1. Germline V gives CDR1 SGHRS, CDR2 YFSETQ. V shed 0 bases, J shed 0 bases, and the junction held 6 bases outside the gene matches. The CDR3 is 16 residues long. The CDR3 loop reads CASSLGGRDSSYEQYF. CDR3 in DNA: TGCGCCAGCAGCTTGGGTGGACGGGACAGCTCCTACGAGCAGTACTTC.

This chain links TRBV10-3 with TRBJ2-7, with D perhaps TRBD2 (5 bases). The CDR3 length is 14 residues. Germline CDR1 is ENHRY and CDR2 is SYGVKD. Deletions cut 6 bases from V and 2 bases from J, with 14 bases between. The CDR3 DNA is TGTGCCATCAGGGGAGATGAAGGTACCTACGAGCAGTACGTC. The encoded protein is CAIRGDEGTYEQYV.

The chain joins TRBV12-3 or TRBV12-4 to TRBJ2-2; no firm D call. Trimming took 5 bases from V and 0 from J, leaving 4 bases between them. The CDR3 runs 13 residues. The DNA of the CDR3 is TGTGCCAGCAGTACCTCGAACACCGGGGAGCTGTTTTTT. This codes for CASSTSNTGELFF.

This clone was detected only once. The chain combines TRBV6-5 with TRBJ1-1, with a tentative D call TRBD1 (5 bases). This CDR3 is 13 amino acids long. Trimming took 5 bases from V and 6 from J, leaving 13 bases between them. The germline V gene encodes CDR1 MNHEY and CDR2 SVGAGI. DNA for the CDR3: TGTGCCAGCAGTCGGTCGGGGGTACCTGAAGCTTTCTTT. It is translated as CASSRSGVPEAFF.

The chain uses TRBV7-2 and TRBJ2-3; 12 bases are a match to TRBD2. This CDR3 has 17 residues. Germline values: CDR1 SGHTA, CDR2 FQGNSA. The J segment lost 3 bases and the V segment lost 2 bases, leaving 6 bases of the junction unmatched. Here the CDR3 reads CASSLKGTSGRTDTQYF. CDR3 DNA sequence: TGTGCCAGCAGCTTAAAGGGTACTAGCGGGAGGACAGATACGCAGTATTTT.

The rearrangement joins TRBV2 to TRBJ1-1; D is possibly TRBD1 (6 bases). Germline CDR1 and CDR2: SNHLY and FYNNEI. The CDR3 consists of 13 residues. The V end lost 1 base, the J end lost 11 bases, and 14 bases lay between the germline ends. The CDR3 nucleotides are TGTGCCAGCAGTGAAGAGGGCAGGGGTCTGGCTTTCTTT. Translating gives CASSEEGRGLAFF. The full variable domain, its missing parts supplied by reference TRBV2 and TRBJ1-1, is EPEVTQTPSHQVTQMGQEVILRCVPISNHLYFYWYRQILGQKVEFLVSFYNNEISEKSEIFDDQFSVERPDGSNFTLKIRSTKLEDSAMYFCASSEEGRGLAFFGQGTRLTVV.